This TCR beta chain came from a study of blood T cell repertoires in COVID-19 (dated by TCRdb to 2020 to 2022). For the study in its entirety: Samples covering the acute and convalescent phases of COVID-19 were provided by collaborators in the United States, Italy and Spain. The material from the prospective study consisted of cDNA or gDNA derived from T cells, B-cell-depleted T cells, or PBMCs. The repertoires were released in a freely available public database intended as a resource for research on the immune response to SARS-CoV-2. Where available, HLA class I and class II types were taken from metadata supplied by the sample provider and were not determined by assay-based typing. The dataset comprised deeply sampled blood TCRbeta repertoires from subjects exposed to, actively infected with, or recovered from COVID-19. A de-identified subject ID, COVID-19 status, age in years and sex were almost always included in the sample metadata. Samples came from the ongoing ImmuneRACE study (first 160 participants) plus 1,254 subjects from 6 global collaborators.

A remark on this clone: The antigen it binds to is not known. Per-base qualities were not stored, and no clone one base away is much larger.

Study-wide conclusions, independent of this receptor: The amount of clinical and demographic metadata varied by source and participant and was provided uncurated.

Each collaborating institution followed its own protocols to collect whole blood in K2EDTA tubes. For TCRbeta analysis, collaborators shipped samples as frozen whole blood, isolated PBMCs, or DNA extracted from either of those sample types. V loses 6 bases, J loses 6 bases, and the germline ends lie 18 bases apart. CDR1 MDHEN and CDR2 SYDVKM were looked up in the germline V gene. Reading from cysteine to phenylalanine, the CDR3 counts 15 amino acids. Just the 45-base CDR3 DNA is kept, in frame starting at base 1. TCRbeta CDR3 regions were amplified from genomic DNA by means of the immunoSEQ Assay, a bias-controlled multiplex PCR. As for the original processing: Within the assay, amplification of reference gene primers was used to estimate how many nucleated cells each sample contained. Sequence reads were collapsed and filtered to measure the absolute abundance of every unique TCRbeta CDR3 rearrangement. For each sample, productive Simpson clonality was calculated by taking the square root of Simpson's diversity index across productive rearrangements. TCRdb limited this immuneACCESS table to in-frame rearrangements with V and J called. A share of clones is missing; checked studies link under half to unresolved V genes, and the rest is unexplained. V, J and clone size are those of that table, while D and trimming were read from the DNA. A total of about 200,000 clones appear in this sample, just under 85% of them only once. 6% to 8% of the sample belongs to the ten largest clones.

Sequencing used peripheral blood. The sequence is built from TRBV28 and TRBJ2-1; possibly the D gene is TRBD1, per 5 matching bases. The receptor comes from a human donor with acute or convalescent COVID-19. The donor label of this sample is uncertain. The DNA sequence reads TGTGCCAGCAGCCTGGACCTCGGAAGGGGCAATGAGCAGTTCTTC. It translates to CASSLDLGRGNEQFF.